The 8 T cell receptor beta chains presented below share a single source sample, sequenced in a study of response to subunit inactivated influenza vaccine (dated by TCRdb to the late 2010s). Library generation was performed with RT-PCR. The instrument given in TCRdb is Illumina HiSeq 2500. The public reads were reanalyzed by TCRdb: fastp trimming at Q25, MiXCR alignment, in-frame beta chains only. Rows merge per CDR3 protein into single entries with the most common DNA and genes. A total of around 520,000 distinct CDR3 sequences appear in this sample, roughly 23% of them only once. The top ten clonotypes cover approximately 2% of the sample. Sequencing was performed on CD4+ T cells sorted from PBMCs, taken about 5 days after vaccination. Every receptor here comes from a man over 45 who received an inactivated influenza vaccine. Donor details come from another sample of the same person, matched by shared clones.

A few counts support this clonotype. The chain combines TRBV10-3 with TRBJ2-7, with D maybe TRBD1 (5 bases). Germline V lookup: CDR1 ENHRY, CDR2 SYGVKD. The CDR3 contains 14 residues. V was cut by 3 bases and J by 5 bases, with 14 bases left in between. The CDR3 spells CAISEDGQGHEQYF. DNA for the CDR3: TGTGCCATCAGTGAAGATGGGCAGGGCCACGAGCAGTACTTC.

The V gene is TRBV7-2, the J gene TRBJ2-5; 7 bases match TRBD1. Germline CDR1 is SGHTA and CDR2 is FQGNSA. The CDR3 is 15 residues long. With 1 base clipped from V and 4 bases from J, the junction kept 6 bases outside the gene matches. CDR3 sequence: CASSLGDSLRETQYF. As DNA, the CDR3 is TGTGCCAGCAGCTTAGGGGACAGTCTTCGAGAGACCCAGTACTTC.

This clonotype came up a few times. The V and J genes are TRBV12-3 or TRBV12-4 and TRBJ2-6, with D unresolved. V shed 2 bases and J shed 0 bases, with 11 bases lying between them. The CDR3 has 17 residues. The CDR3 nucleotides are TGTGCCAGCAGTTTAACAAGGATCTCCTCTGGGGCCAACGTCCTGACTTTC. Translation: CASSLTRISSGANVLTF.

This clonotype was counted only a few times. The chain recombines TRBV20-1 with TRBJ2-7; D possibly uses TRBD1 or TRBD2 (6 bases each). Germline V CDR1 and CDR2: DFQATT, SNEGSKA (reference sequence). V gave up 1 base and J gave up 7 bases, with 14 bases separating them. There are 13 residues in the CDR3. In DNA form, the CDR3 reads TGCAGTGCTAGAGGACAGGAGGGGAAGGAGCAGTACTTC. Its protein is CSARGQEGKEQYF.

Details on this clonotype: The CDR3 ends on some other residue instead of the conserved phenylalanine or tryptophan, so this is likely a read error. V gene TRBV7-2 combines with J gene TRBJ2-6; D is uncertain. Germline CDR1 is SGHTA and CDR2 is FQGNSA. CDR3 size: 15 residues. V lost 5 bases, J lost 0 bases, and 8 bases lay in between. The CDR3 DNA reads as TGTGCCAGCAGCAGGTACAACTCTGGGGCCAACGTCCTGACTCTC. Its protein is CASSRYNSGANVLTL.

V is TRBV29-1 and J is TRBJ2-5; D unresolved. CDR1 SQVTM and CDR2 ANQGSEA come from the germline V gene. The CDR3 spans 11 residues. Trimming took 5 bases from V and 1 from J, leaving 5 bases between them. CDR3 sequence (DNA): TGCAGCGTTAATCTCCAAGAGACCCAGTACTTC. It encodes CSVNLQETQYF.

The V and J genes are TRBV28 and TRBJ1-4; a possible D gene is TRBD1 (5 bases). CDR3 size: 17 residues. Trimming left V 6 bases short and J 8 bases short, with 25 bases between. From germline, CDR1 is MDHEN and CDR2 SYDVKM. The CDR3 is CASSARLGGEEGEKLFF. In DNA form, the CDR3 reads TGTGCCAGCAGCGCCCGTCTGGGGGGGGAAGAGGGCGAAAAACTGTTTTTT.

The chain links TRBV5-1 to TRBJ2-7; D is ambiguous. Trimming stripped 3 bases from V and 0 bases from J, with 10 bases between. Germline CDR1 reads SGHRS; CDR2 reads YFSETQ. The CDR3 is 14 amino acids. Here the CDR3 reads CASSSDGDSYEQYF. DNA of the CDR3: TGCGCCAGCAGCTCGGACGGAGACTCCTACGAGCAGTACTTC.